The 4 T cell receptor beta chains below were found in one sample sequenced in a study of cytomegalovirus exposure and HLA in healthy donors. Both 60 Vbeta primers and 13 Jbeta primers went into the PCR. Assay: immunoSEQ multiplex PCR; the TCRdb copy retains only in-frame clones and omits some. Here the sample spans about 130,000 clones, about 84% being singletons. What was sequenced was PBMCs. The receptors were sampled from a man between 40 and 49 years old in good health and CMV-seronegative.

In this sample, this clone turned up a few times. V and J are TRBV21-1 and TRBJ1-4; the tabulated D call, TRBD1, remains unverified against the DNA. TRBV21-1 has pseudogene status. The CDR3 has 11 amino acids. CDR3 bases: TGTGAGGGGGTCACGGGTGAAAAACTGTTTTTT. This encodes CEGVTGEKLFF.

The table lists this clone with a few counts. This chain uses TRBV29-1 with TRBJ2-1, with TRBD2 identical over 9 bases. The CDR3 has 14 amino acids. V lost 6 bases, J lost 0 bases, and 3 bases stayed unmatched. Germline V gene sequence: CDR1 SQVTM, CDR2 ANQGSEA. CDR3 sequence: CSVRGGSSYNEQFF. The CDR3 DNA reads as TGCAGCGTGCGGGGGGGGAGCTCCTACAATGAGCAGTTCTTC.

The gene calls are TRBV11-2 and TRBJ1-5; 7 bases map to TRBD1. Germline-derived CDR1 and CDR2 are SGHAT and FQNNGV. V was pared by 5 bases and J by 7 bases, with 8 bases of the junction left unmatched. This CDR3 comprises 14 residues. CDR3 DNA: TGTGCCAGCAGCCCTCCGGGACAGTACCAGCCCCAGCATTTT. Translation: CASSPPGQYQPQHF.

This CDR3 is CASGSTGTGRNTIYF. The CDR3 coding sequence is TGTGCCAGCGGCTCAACCGGGACAGGGAGAAACACCATATATTTT. The V gene is TRBV28, the J gene TRBJ1-3; TRBD1 matches at 9 bases. V was clipped by 8 bases and J by 5 bases; unmatched bases: 10. This CDR3 has 15 amino acids. The V gene's germline CDR1 is MDHEN and CDR2 SYDVKM.